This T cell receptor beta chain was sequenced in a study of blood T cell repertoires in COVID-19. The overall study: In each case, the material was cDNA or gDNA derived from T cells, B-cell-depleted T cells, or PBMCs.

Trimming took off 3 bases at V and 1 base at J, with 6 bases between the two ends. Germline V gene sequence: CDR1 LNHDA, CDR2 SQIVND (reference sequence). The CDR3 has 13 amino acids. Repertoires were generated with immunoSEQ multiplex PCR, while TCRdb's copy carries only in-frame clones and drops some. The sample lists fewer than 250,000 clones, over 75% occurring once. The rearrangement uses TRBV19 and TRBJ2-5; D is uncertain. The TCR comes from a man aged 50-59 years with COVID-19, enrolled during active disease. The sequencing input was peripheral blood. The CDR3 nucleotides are TGTGCCAGTAGTATCTCGAGCCAAGAGACCCAGTACTTC. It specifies CASSISSQETQYF.